Listed here are 10 T cell receptor beta chains from one sample, sequenced in a study of T-cell reconstitution after alpha-beta-depleted transplantation in children. Using unique molecular identifiers, the investigators prepared the TCRbeta library. Via MiXCR, TCRdb re-called the PCR reads, giving one row per CDR3 protein. This sample has roughly 250,000 distinct CDR3 sequences, with roughly 8.2% found just once. The sequenced sample was PBMCs, mostly from graft donor cells, obtained 180 days after TCRalphabeta/CD19-depleted stem cell transplant. The receptors come from a male patient younger than 18 who had a stem cell transplant for acute lymphoblastic leukemia, so the T cells may come from the graft donor.

This clonotype has a count of ten or more. J is TRBJ1-2 and V is TRBV5-1; D is uncertain. Germline V gives CDR1 SGHRS, CDR2 YFSETQ. The CDR3 is 13 residues long. The V gene lost 4 bases and the J gene lost 3 bases, with 10 bases spanning the gap. CDR3 residues: CASSRLVDYGYTF. CDR3 nucleotides: TGCGCCAGCAGCCGCCTAGTTGACTATGGCTACACCTTC.

At least ten counts were recorded for this clonotype. The chain combines TRBV29-1 with TRBJ1-1; D uncertain. The CDR3 is made up of 13 amino acids. From germline, CDR1 is SQVTM and CDR2 ANQGSEA. V was clipped by 5 bases and J by 8 bases, with 18 bases between them. The CDR3 bases are TGCAGCGTTTTAAAAACCCTCCATCCGGAAGCTTTCTTT. Its protein product is CSVLKTLHPEAFF.

This clonotype was found many times. The chain combines TRBV2 with TRBJ1-2; D perhaps matches TRBD1 (5 bases). V gave up 4 bases and J gave up 6 bases, with 12 bases separating them. CDR1 is SNHLY, CDR2 FYNNEI, per germline. This CDR3 spans 13 amino acids. Here the CDR3 reads CASSGGIGDGYTF. The CDR3 DNA is TGTGCCAGCAGTGGGGGGATCGGGGATGGCTACACCTTC.

This clonotype was counted ten times or more. The V gene is TRBV28, the J gene TRBJ1-5; tentatively, D is TRBD1 (6 bases). The germline V gene has CDR1 MDHEN and CDR2 SYDVKM. V was trimmed by 7 bases and J by 7 bases, leaving 20 bases between them. The CDR3 consists of 15 residues. DNA of the CDR3: TGTGCCAGCATTCAGTTCGCGGGGGCAGGGCAGCCCCAGCATTTT. Its protein is CASIQFAGAGQPQHF.

V is TRBV19 and J is TRBJ2-6; 11 bases are a match to TRBD1. Germline-derived CDR1 and CDR2 are LNHDA and SQIVND (reference sequence). J gave up 2 bases and V 5 bases, and 8 bases lay outside the gene matches. The CDR3 contains 18 residues. As DNA, the CDR3 is TGTGCCAGTAGTTTCAGGACAGGGGGCGGAGCTGGGGCCAACGTCCTGACTTTC. The encoded protein is CASSFRTGGGAGANVLTF.

The V call is TRBV4-2, the J call TRBJ1-2; D possibly corresponds to TRBD1 (5 bases). The CDR3 extends over 16 amino acids. Trimming removed 4 bases from V and 6 bases from J, with 21 bases in between. Germline loops: CDR1 LGHNA, CDR2 YNFKEQ. The CDR3 region is CASSRRGGGARDGYTF. CDR3 nucleotides: TGTGCCAGCAGCCGGCGAGGAGGAGGGGCCCGGGATGGCTACACCTTC.

This clonotype occurred many times. V gene TRBV15 combines with J gene TRBJ1-6; D is perhaps TRBD1 (6 bases). Per germline, CDR1 LNHNV and CDR2 YYDKDF (reference sequence). The V gene lost 0 bases and the J gene lost 9 bases, with 15 bases spanning the gap. The CDR3 runs 16 residues. The CDR3 spells CATSRDKIGGGSPLHF. CDR3 DNA sequence: TGTGCCACCAGCAGAGATAAAATAGGGGGAGGTTCACCCCTCCACTTT. Full variable domain (rest looked up from reference TRBV15 and TRBJ1-6): DAMVIQNPRYQVTQFGKPVTLSCSQTLNHNVMYWYQQKSSQAPKLLFHYYDKDFNNEADTPDNFQSRRPNTSFCFLDIRSPGLGDTAMYLCATSRDKIGGGSPLHFGNGTRLTVT.

This clonotype was seen ten or more times. This chain joins TRBV6-2 or TRBV6-3 and TRBJ2-1; 7 positions match TRBD1. The CDR3 sequence is 14 residues long. Looked up from germline, CDR1 is MNHEY and CDR2 is SVGEGT. The ends lost 8 bases at V and 4 bases at J; junction bases unmatched: 8. The CDR3 here is CASGDRDRYNEQFF. The DNA of the CDR3 is TGTGCCAGCGGCGATCGGGACAGATACAATGAGCAGTTCTTC.

Many counts were recorded for this clonotype. The V gene is TRBV19, the J gene TRBJ2-2, with a possible D match to TRBD2 (5 bases). Germline CDR1 reads LNHDA; CDR2 reads SQIVND (reference sequence). The CDR3 is made up of 11 amino acids. V lost 9 bases and J lost 8, with 10 bases in between. Here the CDR3 DNA reads TGTGCCAGCCTCGGCGGGGGGGAGCTGTTTTTT. It specifies CASLGGGELFF.

Details on this clonotype: A much larger clonotype is one base distant, so this may be a read error. The chain couples TRBV11-2 to TRBJ2-1; TRBD2 matches at 13 bases. The CDR3 runs to 16 residues. Germline-derived CDR1 and CDR2 are SGHAT and FQNNGV. CDR3 loop: CASSLGTSGGNNELFF. In DNA, the CDR3 is TGTGCCAGCAGCTTAGGGACTAGCGGGGGTAACAATGAGCTGTTCTTC.